This T cell receptor beta chain was sequenced for a study of T cells in localized non-small cell lung cancer. There are 16 residues in the CDR3. Trimming cost V 0 bases and J 5 bases, with 14 bases left between them. Looked up from germline, CDR1 is LNHNV and CDR2 is YYDKDF (reference sequence). TCRdb's table, derived via immunoSEQ multiplex PCR, lists solely in-frame clones and lacks some. The sample lists fewer than 3,000 clones; less than 25% were seen once. This clone has more than one count but fewer than ten. The source is a woman aged 35 to 69 with stage I lung adenocarcinoma. The material sequenced was lung tumor tissue, taken before any cancer treatment. V gene TRBV15 combines with J gene TRBJ1-5; unclear D gene. DNA for the CDR3: TGTGCCACCAGCAGAGATCGGTGGACGGGAGATCAGCCCCAGCATTTT. Translated, it gives CATSRDRWTGDQPQHF.